The 8 T cell receptor beta chains below all came from one sample that was sequenced in a study of spatial heterogeneity in lung cancer. Time point specified: sample taken at primary tumor resection. Sequencing of whole RNA from tumor, nontumor lung or frozen PBMC involved no sorting. A single record per CDR3 protein comes from TCRdb applying MiXCR to the 5' RACE reads. Of about 2,600 distinct CDR3 sequences in the sample, approximately 4% were seen once. Sequencing used normal lung tissue next to the tumor, obtained at surgery. The receptor set was obtained from a female donor with early-stage non-small cell lung cancer.

This clonotype was observed a handful of times. As an off-target read in a library built for alpha chains, this beta chain has a frequency of little significance. This rearrangement joins TRBV20-1 to TRBJ2-3; no clear D. The CDR3 runs to 10 residues. Trimming took off 2 bases at V and 6 bases at J, with 3 bases between the two ends. Per germline, CDR1 DFQATT and CDR2 SNEGSKA (reference sequence). The CDR3: CSARRDTQYF. The CDR3 DNA reads TGCAGTGCTAGAAGGGATACGCAGTATTTT.

This clonotype was observed at least ten times. A library made for alpha chains picked up this beta chain off target, so its size means little. V and J are TRBV20-1 and TRBJ2-3; 8 bases fit TRBD1. CDR3 length: 14 amino acids. From germline, CDR1 is DFQATT and CDR2 SNEGSKA (reference sequence). The trim removed 6 bases at V and 2 bases at J, leaving 7 bases unmatched. Here the CDR3 DNA reads TGCAGTGCAAAGAGGACAGGGCCCACAGATACGCAGTATTTT. Translated, it gives CSAKRTGPTDTQYF.

This clonotype qualifies as medium-sized (0.01 to 0.1%). Little can be read into the size of this beta chain, an off-target read in a library designed for alpha chains. The chain recombines TRBV29-1 with TRBJ2-3; the match to TRBD1 covers 12 bases. This CDR3 has 19 residues. V was clipped by 2 bases and J by 1 base; unmatched bases: 13. Germline V gene sequence: CDR1 SQVTM, CDR2 ANQGSEA. The CDR3 is CSVEKPRGTGGGGTDTQYF. CDR3 in DNA: TGCAGCGTTGAAAAGCCCCGGGGGACAGGGGGCGGGGGCACAGATACGCAGTATTTT.

In its sample, this clonotype was seen many times. Little can be read into the size of this beta chain, an off-target read in a library designed for alpha chains. In DNA form, the CDR3 reads TGTGCCAGCAGCCCATGGGGGAACAGTCAGCCCCAGCATTTT. This translates into CASSPWGNSQPQHF. V and J are TRBV5-5 and TRBJ1-5, with D perhaps matching TRBD1 (5 bases). The CDR3 is made up of 14 amino acids. CDR1 SGHKS and CDR2 YYEKEE come from the germline V gene (reference sequence). The V end was cut by 4 bases, the J end by 6 bases, with 14 bases between.

This clonotype is medium-sized by share. Since the library was made to target alpha chains, this beta chain is a stray read and its abundance is not meaningful. This sequence joins TRBV29-1 and TRBJ1-3; D is uncertain. With 4 bases removed from V and 0 bases from J, the gap between germline ends came to 4 bases. The length of the CDR3 is 12 residues. Looked up from germline, CDR1 is SQVTM and CDR2 is ANQGSEA. DNA for the CDR3: TGCAGCGTTGGAACCTCTGGAAACACCATATATTTT. It translates to CSVGTSGNTIYF.

This clonotype is labeled medium-sized. A library prepared for alpha chains yielded this beta chain as an off-target read; its size is of little meaning. The chain uses TRBV28 and TRBJ2-7, with 8 bases identical to TRBD1. The CDR3 is 15 residues long. V gave up 6 bases and J gave up 1 base; unmatched junction bases: 8. The germline V gene has CDR1 MDHEN and CDR2 SYDVKM. The CDR3 sequence is CASSLGTGLSYEQYF. CDR3 nucleotides: TGTGCCAGCAGCCTGGGGACAGGCTTATCCTACGAGCAGTACTTC.

This clonotype came up many times. This beta chain is a stray read from a library made for alpha chains; its abundance is not meaningful. CDR3: CASSGNYEQYF. The CDR3 bases are TGTGCCAGCAGTGGTAACTACGAGCAGTACTTC. V and J are TRBV2 and TRBJ2-7; no definite D call. V dropped 4 bases and J dropped 3 bases, with 4 bases sitting between them. The CDR3 extends over 11 amino acids. In germline, CDR1 is SNHLY, CDR2 FYNNEI.

This clonotype was picked up many times. This beta chain represents an off-target read in a library built for alpha chains; its size is of limited meaning. The chain recombines TRBV3-1 with TRBJ2-5; TRBD1 or TRBD2 may be the D gene (5 bases each). The CDR3 totals 13 residues. Germline CDR1 reads LGHDT; CDR2 reads YNNKEL (reference sequence). The V and J ends lost 4 bases and 5 bases respectively, with 11 bases between them. CDR3 sequence: CASSPAGTETQYF. In DNA, the CDR3 is TGTGCCAGCAGCCCGGCCGGGACGGAGACCCAGTACTTC.